The 26 T cell receptor beta chains given below trace back to one sample, sequenced in a study of OX40 agonist ivuxolimab in advanced cancers. Library preparation was by the immunoSEQ multiplex PCR assay. TCRdb retrieved this table from immuneACCESS and kept in-frame rearrangements only. Not all clones are present; in checked studies, unresolved V genes account for under half, and no reason is known for the remainder. This sample has tens of thousands of clones in its table, and more than 85% of those were observed once. The top ten hold around 2.5% of the sample. The sequenced sample was CD4+ or CD8+ T cells sorted from blood, obtained in a trial of the OX40 agonist ivuxolimab. Receptor source: an adult with an advanced solid tumor such as melanoma, head and neck, liver or kidney cancer.

In this sample, this clone turned up once. V and J are TRBV30 and TRBJ2-3; the D is unclear. The CDR3 covers 13 residues. V was clipped by 3 bases and J by 2 bases, with 9 bases between them. Germline values: CDR1 GTSNPN, CDR2 SVGIG (reference sequence). The CDR3 is CAWSLMATDTQYF. For the CDR3, the DNA is TGTGCCTGGAGCTTGATGGCCACAGATACGCAGTATTTT.

This sequence joins TRBV10-2 and TRBJ1-2; 12 bases match TRBD1. Germline CDR1 WSHSY, CDR2 SAAADI. V was pared by 8 bases and J by 7 bases, with 11 bases of the junction left unmatched. The CDR3 runs to 15 residues. The CDR3 DNA is TGCGCCAGCTCTCCCGGGACAGGGGGCGGAGGTGGCTACACCTTC. Protein: CASSPGTGGGGGYTF.

The chain has TRBV19 and TRBJ2-4, with D perhaps matching TRBD1 (6 bases). The V end was cut by 3 bases, the J end by 5 bases, with 8 bases between. There are 13 residues in the CDR3. From germline, CDR1 is LNHDA and CDR2 SQIVND (reference sequence). The CDR3 DNA reads TGTGCCAGTAGTATCGGGACACAAAACATTCAGTACTTC. Translated, it gives CASSIGTQNIQYF.

J is TRBJ2-7 and V is TRBV5-1, with D possibly matching TRBD2 (6 bases). Germline CDR1 reads SGHRS; CDR2 reads YFSETQ. Trimming took off 7 bases at V and 7 bases at J, with 12 bases between the two ends. The CDR3 covers 11 residues. The CDR3: CASYGTGEQYF. In DNA form, the CDR3 reads TGCGCCAGCTACGGGACTGGGGAGCAGTACTTC.

V usage is TRBV7-3 and J usage is TRBJ2-1, with D tentatively TRBD2 (5 bases). V lost 5 bases and J lost 0, with 14 bases in between. The CDR3 is 16 amino acids. The germline gives CDR1 SGHTA, CDR2 FQGTGA. This CDR3 reads CASSQFTGLSYNEQFF. The CDR3 DNA sequence: TGTGCCAGCAGCCAGTTTACTGGACTCTCCTACAATGAGCAGTTCTTC.

DNA of the CDR3: TGTGCCAGCTCACAACGGACAGGTTTCGAAGCTTTCTTT. This sequence encodes CASSQRTGFEAFF. The rearrangement links TRBV18 to TRBJ1-1; 7 bases line up with TRBD1. CDR1 and CDR2 (germline): KGHSH, LQKENI. The CDR3 length is 13 residues. V dropped 4 bases and J dropped 8; count of bases not matched to a gene: 7.

This chain connects TRBV10-2 to TRBJ2-7; D is unresolved. This CDR3 contains 12 residues. The germline V gene encodes CDR1 WSHSY and CDR2 SAAADI. The V end was cut by 6 bases, the J end by 7 bases, with 13 bases between. The CDR3 nucleotides are TGCGCCAGCAGCCCTTCTGGTTGGGAGCAGTACTTC. Encoded protein: CASSPSGWEQYF.

The gene calls are TRBV9 and TRBJ2-3; 9 nucleotides line up with TRBD2. Germline V gene lookup returns CDR1 SGDLS and CDR2 YYNGEE. Losses at the gene ends were 4 bases for V and 7 bases for J; bases not matched to a gene: 16. The length of the CDR3 is 17 residues. CDR3 in DNA: TGTGCCAGCAGCCCTATTTCCGCGGGAGGGGGGGCAAATACGCAGTATTTT. Translated, it gives CASSPISAGGGANTQYF.

The chain employs TRBV19 and TRBJ2-7, with TRBD2 matching over 9 bases. The junction had 6 bases not matched to a gene; V was cut back by 4 bases and J by 5 bases. Germline-derived CDR1 and CDR2 are LNHDA and SQIVND (reference sequence). This CDR3 spans 14 amino acids. CDR3 coding DNA: TGTGCCAGTAGTACCGGGACTAGCATCCACGAGCAGTACTTC. The encoded protein is CASSTGTSIHEQYF.

The chain recombines TRBV5-1 with TRBJ2-1; 9 bases agree with TRBD1. V lost 1 base, J lost 3 bases, and 5 bases stayed unmatched. Germline lookup yields CDR1 SGHRS and CDR2 YFSETQ. The CDR3 has 16 residues. CDR3 region: CASSLRTGVIYNEQFF. The CDR3 DNA sequence: TGCGCCAGCAGCTTGAGGACAGGGGTCATCTACAATGAGCAGTTCTTC.

V and J are TRBV28 and TRBJ1-5, with a weak D call TRBD1 (5 bases). Germline V lookup: CDR1 MDHEN, CDR2 SYDVKM. This CDR3 has 15 amino acids. Trimming removed 4 bases from V and 0 bases from J, with 10 bases in between. The CDR3 DNA reads TGTGCCAGCAGTTCCCCAGGGATTAGCAATCAGCCCCAGCATTTT. Translating gives CASSSPGISNQPQHF.

J is TRBJ2-7 and V is TRBV28, with TRBD2 identical over 11 bases. The junction had 6 bases not matched to a gene; V was cut back by 3 bases and J by 2 bases. The V gene's germline CDR1 is MDHEN and CDR2 SYDVKM. The length of the CDR3 is 16 residues. CDR3 nucleotides: TGTGCCAGCAGTTTTAGGGGGACTAGCGGAACCTACGAGCAGTACTTC. Translated, it gives CASSFRGTSGTYEQYF.

The chain recombines TRBV5-4 with TRBJ2-1; maybe TRBD2 (6 bases). This CDR3 has 17 residues. Trimming removed 1 base at V and 3 bases at J, with 17 bases between. Germline V gene sequence: CDR1 SGHNT, CDR2 YYREEE (reference sequence). CDR3: CASSLKGTGTVYNEQFF. For the CDR3, the DNA is TGTGCCAGCAGCTTGAAGGGGACCGGGACTGTCTACAATGAGCAGTTCTTC.

The rearrangement joins TRBV5-6 to TRBJ2-7; 7 nucleotides align to TRBD2. The ends lost 4 bases at V and 4 bases at J; junction bases unmatched: 5. There are 13 residues in the CDR3. Germline V gene sequence: CDR1 SGHDT, CDR2 YYEEEE. The chain's CDR3 is CASSRREGYEQYF. The CDR3 coding sequence is TGTGCCAGCAGCCGTAGGGAGGGTTACGAGCAGTACTTC.

This chain joins TRBV30 and TRBJ2-5; 8 bases line up with TRBD2. The CDR3 covers 12 residues. CDR1 and CDR2 from the germline V gene are GTSNPN and SVGIG (reference sequence). J was trimmed by 4 bases and V by 4 bases; bases with no gene match: 2. In nucleotides, the CDR3 is TGTGCCTGGACGGGAGGGACAGAGACCCAGTACTTC. Protein product: CAWTGGTETQYF.

V and J are TRBV7-2 and TRBJ1-2; 8 nucleotides agree with TRBD1. Germline CDR1 is SGHTA and CDR2 is FQGNSA. The length of the CDR3 is 16 residues. Germline trimming cut 0 bases from V and 3 bases from J; bases unmatched to any gene: 6. CDR3 nucleotides: TGTGCCAGCAGCTTAGCGCCCGGACAGGGCCACTATGGCTACACCTTC. The encoded protein is CASSLAPGQGHYGYTF.

V gene TRBV10-3 combines with J gene TRBJ2-7; weak D call: TRBD1 (5 bases). Germline CDR1 reads ENHRY; CDR2 reads SYGVKD. This CDR3 is 14 amino acids long. Trimming stripped 0 bases from V and 7 bases from J, with 13 bases between. CDR3 amino acids: CAISESGREYEQYF. The CDR3 DNA reads as TGTGCCATCAGTGAGTCGGGCAGGGAATATGAGCAGTACTTC.

A few counts support this clone. At one end the junction does not follow the germline gene, possibly because of a read error. This chain links TRBV28 with TRBJ2-7, with 8 bases that match TRBD2. CDR3 length: 15 residues. The germline V gene encodes CDR1 MDHEN and CDR2 SYDVKM. The CDR3 nucleotides read TGTGCCAGCAGCTTATTCCAACAGAGCGGGAGTGAGCAGTACTTC. As protein: CASSLFQQSGSEQYF. The whole variable domain, remainder taken from reference TRBV28 and TRBJ2-7, is DVKVTQSSRYLVKRTGEKVFLECVQDMDHENMFWYRQDPGLGLRLIYFSYDVKMKEKGDIPEGYSVSREKKERFSLILESASTNQTSMYLCASSLFQQSGSEQYFGPGTRLTVT.

This clone turned up a few times. Written as DNA, the CDR3 is TGTGCCAGCAGTGGACAGGGGCTTAGTAGCACTGAAGCTTTCTTT. Its protein is CASSGQGLSSTEAFF. The V and J genes are TRBV6-1 and TRBJ1-1; the match to TRBD1 covers 8 bases. Germline V gene lookup returns CDR1 MNHNS and CDR2 SASEGT. The ends lost 4 bases at V and 4 bases at J; junction bases unmatched: 8. The CDR3 contains 15 residues.

V usage is TRBV30 and J usage is TRBJ1-2; tentatively, D is TRBD1 (6 bases). This CDR3 is 13 amino acids long. Germline V CDR1 and CDR2: GTSNPN, SVGIG (reference sequence). The V end was cut by 5 bases, the J end by 0 bases, with 10 bases between. The CDR3 region has the DNA TGTGCCTGGCAGCGGGACACTAACTATGGCTACACCTTC. It translates to CAWQRDTNYGYTF.

This clone was picked up one time. CDR3: CASSRQGEKLFF. The CDR3 DNA reads as TGTGCCAGCAGTCGACAGGGTGAAAAACTGTTTTTT. V gene TRBV28 combines with J gene TRBJ1-4; 7 nucleotides agree with TRBD1. CDR1 and CDR2 (germline): MDHEN, SYDVKM. The CDR3 length is 12 residues. Unmatched junction bases numbered 1, after V lost 5 bases and J lost 7 bases.

The rearrangement links TRBV7-2 to TRBJ1-4, with unresolved D. With 4 bases removed from V and 7 bases from J, the gap between germline ends came to 16 bases. The CDR3 spans 15 residues. Germline V gene lookup returns CDR1 SGHTA and CDR2 FQGNSA. The CDR3 is CASSSFGSLGEKLFF. The CDR3 bases are TGTGCCAGCAGCTCCTTTGGCAGTTTGGGTGAAAAACTGTTTTTT. Combining the CDR3 with reference TRBV7-2 and TRBJ1-4 gives the whole variable domain GAGVSQSPSNKVTEKGKDVELRCDPISGHTALYWYRQSLGQGLEFLIYFQGNSAPDKSGLPSDRFSAERTGGSVSTLTIQRTQQEDSAVYLCASSSFGSLGEKLFFGSGTQLSVL.

The chain is built from TRBV28 and TRBJ2-7; 9 nucleotides match TRBD2. CDR1 is MDHEN, CDR2 SYDVKM, per germline. J gave up 7 bases and V 3 bases, and 7 bases lay outside the gene matches. CDR3 length: 14 residues. CDR3: CASSFWREGWEQYF. Written as DNA, the CDR3 is TGTGCCAGCAGTTTTTGGCGGGAGGGGTGGGAGCAGTACTTC.

The chain carries TRBV7-2 and TRBJ2-7, with D uncertain. V was shortened by 5 bases and J by 4 bases, with 9 bases between the two germline ends. Germline-derived CDR1 and CDR2 are SGHTA and FQGNSA. The CDR3 contains 12 residues. CDR3 sequence reads: CASSLTVYEQYF. CDR3 sequence (DNA): TGTGCCAGCAGCCTAACAGTTTACGAGCAGTACTTC. The complete variable domain, with remaining parts taken from reference TRBV7-2 and TRBJ2-7, reads GAGVSQSPSNKVTEKGKDVELRCDPISGHTALYWYRQSLGQGLEFLIYFQGNSAPDKSGLPSDRFSAERTGGSVSTLTIQRTQQEDSAVYLCASSLTVYEQYFGPGTRLTVT.

J is TRBJ2-1 and V is TRBV19; D is tentatively TRBD1 or TRBD2 (5 bases each). The germline V gene has CDR1 LNHDA and CDR2 SQIVND (reference sequence). The CDR3 runs to 14 residues. Trimming left V 5 bases short and J 2 bases short, with 10 bases between. The CDR3 sequence: CASSDGDAYNEQFF. DNA of the CDR3: TGTGCCAGTAGTGACGGGGACGCCTACAATGAGCAGTTCTTC. Drawing the rest from reference TRBV19 and TRBJ2-1, the complete variable domain is DGGITQSPKYLFRKEGQNVTLSCEQNLNHDAMYWYRQDPGQGLRLIYYSQIVNDFQKGDIAEGYSVSREKKESFPLTVTSAQKNPTAFYLCASSDGDAYNEQFFGPGTRLTVL.

The V gene is TRBV27, the J gene TRBJ1-2, with D unclear. Trimming took off 5 bases at V and 6 bases at J, with 13 bases between the two ends. Germline CDR1 and CDR2: MNHEY and SMNVEV (reference sequence). The length of the CDR3 is 13 residues. The CDR3 loop is CASSTDQINGYTF. The DNA for the CDR3 is TGTGCCAGCAGTACCGACCAGATCAATGGCTACACCTTC.